This T cell receptor beta chain stems from a study of OX40 agonist ivuxolimab in advanced cancers. Study conclusions and caveats: Partial responders dosed at 0.1-3.0 mg/kg displayed clonal expansion ranking among the lowest. Among the nonresponders, some also had low normalized T-cell clonal expansion.

The J segment lost 4 bases and the V segment lost 5 bases, leaving 11 bases of the junction unmatched. The CDR3 runs 16 residues. From germline, CDR1 is MDHEN and CDR2 SYDVKM. Measured with immunoSEQ multiplex PCR; TCRdb has only the in-frame clones, and not every one. The sample lists roughly 64,000 clones; around 84% were seen once. Points on this clone: The antigen is undetermined.

Sample: CD4+ or CD8+ T cells sorted from blood, taken in a trial of the OX40 agonist ivuxolimab. The chain combines TRBV28 with TRBJ2-3, with 8 nucleotides matching TRBD2. The receptor was isolated from an adult with an advanced solid tumor such as melanoma, head and neck, liver or kidney cancer. The CDR3 coding sequence is TGTGCCAGCAGTGTCCCCTTAGCGGGGACCGCAGATACGCAGTATTTT. This translates into CASSVPLAGTADTQYF.